The present entry profiles one TCR beta chain with its context. Its antigen remains unidentified. Germline V gene sequence: CDR1 KGHSH, CDR2 LQKENI. The CDR3 is 15 residues long. Trimming took 3 bases from V and 5 from J, leaving 17 bases between them. The entry originates in a study of cytomegalovirus exposure and HLA in healthy donors. Looking at the study overall: HLA-typed donors were the source of about 85 million unique TCRs held in an early data release.

Primers: 60 Vbeta forward and 13 Jbeta reverse. Some clones are missing from TCRdb's copy, which holds only in-frame ones; the method was immunoSEQ multiplex PCR. The table has 150,000 to 200,000 clones, 79% seen once. Healthy bone marrow donors formed the donor group. Study-wide findings and caveats: It was reported in a later analysis that an Asian-associated ancestry cluster showed fewer N-insertions than the 666-donor mean. The classifier, whose performance was assessed in both the original and validation cohorts, reportedly diagnosed cytomegalovirus status with high specificity and sensitivity.

The chain recombines TRBV18 with TRBJ2-7, with a tentative D call TRBD1 (7 bases). The sequence was collected from a woman in her twenties or thirties in good health and CMV-seropositive. The material sequenced was PBMCs. As DNA, the CDR3 is TGTGCCAGCTCACCGGGGGTGCGGAGGGGGCACGAGCAGTACTTC. Protein: CASSPGVRRGHEQYF.